This TCR beta chain was obtained from a study of untreated major depressive disorder. Controls scored 5 or less on a depressive symptom inventory and never had mood disorders. Thawed PBMCs underwent magnetic negative selection for CD4+ T cells. Clones were read by immunoSEQ multiplex PCR, and TCRdb kept only the in-frame ones, dropping some. The sample contains about 20,000 clones, around 87% of which appear only once. The TCR comes from a woman between 25 and 40 years old in good health. The sequencing sample was made of CD4+ T cells from PBMCs.

CDR3: CASSEGAQGIYEQYF. CDR3 in DNA: TGTGCCAGCAGTGAAGGGGCACAGGGGATCTACGAGCAGTACTTC. The rearrangement links TRBV6-1 to TRBJ2-7; 7 positions agree with TRBD1. V trimming: 1 base; J trimming: 3 bases; junction bases outside the gene matches: 6. This CDR3 comprises 15 residues. Germline V CDR1 and CDR2: MNHNS, SASEGT.